Listed below are T cell receptor beta chains from one sample, sequenced in a study of blood T cells in healthy people across ages. TCRdb re-called the 5' RACE reads with MiXCR, one entry per CDR3 protein. Seen here are about 970,000 distinct CDR3 sequences, roughly 50% observed once, and the top ten hold about 20%. The specimen sequenced was blood. The receptors come from a woman aged 55 to 70 in good health. Each CDR3 is given with its conserved first and last residue. D genes are given only for firm matches. The listing skips clone size in some rows; elsewhere it reads once, few, many or a size class.

CDR3aa | CDR3nt | d_gene | j_gene | v_gene | abundance
CASSEIGTSGTYEQYF | TGCGCCAGCAGCGAGATCGGGACTAGCGGTACGTACGAGCAGTACTTC | TRBD2 | TRBJ2-7 | TRBV5-1 | few
CAIRSGTGEYGYTF | TGTGCCATCAGGTCAGGGACAGGGGAATATGGCTACACCTTC | TRBD1 | TRBJ1-2 | TRBV10-3 | -
CASSPSGSNNEQFF | TGTGCCAGCTCACCGAGCGGGAGTAACAATGAGCAGTTCTTT | TRBD2 | TRBJ2-1 | TRBV18 | few
CAPSSHRHTGELFF | TGTGCCCCTTCCAGCCACAGGCACACCGGGGAGCTGTTTTTT | - | TRBJ2-2 | TRBV7-9 | once
CASSPRGLRNTIYF | TGTGCCAGCAGCCCCCGTGGTCTCCGAAACACCATATATTTT | - | TRBJ1-3 | TRBV11-2 | -
CASSSKVHEQYF | TGTGCCAGCAGTTCTAAGGTACACGAGCAGTACTTC | - | TRBJ2-7 | TRBV12-3/TRBV12-4 | -
CSARPEWGSYEQYF | TGCAGTGCCAGACCTGAGTGGGGCTCCTACGAGCAGTACTTC | - | TRBJ2-7 | TRBV20-1 | few
CASSTPRRREVLDTQYF | TGTGCCAGCAGCACACCCCGCCGGCGGGAGGTCCTGGATACGCAGTATTTT | TRBD2 | TRBJ2-3 | TRBV7-9 | -
CASSSWSGYNETQYF | TGCGCCAGCAGCTCCTGGAGCGGATACAATGAGACCCAGTACTTC | - | TRBJ2-5 | TRBV5-1 | -
CASSPKLAGSGEQYF | TGTGCCAGCAGCCCCAAACTAGCGGGATCCGGTGAGCAGTACTTC | TRBD2 | TRBJ2-4 | TRBV7-2 | -
CASSWDTGRGETQYF | TGTGCCAGCAGCTGGGACACGGGTCGCGGAGAGACCCAGTACTTC | - | TRBJ2-5 | TRBV7-2 | -
CASSLVTRGEQFF | TGTGCCAGCAGCTTGGTTACCAGGGGTGAGCAGTTCTTC | - | TRBJ2-1 | TRBV7-9 | -
CASSLRTGGGPGQPQHF | TGCGCCAGCAGCCTTAGGACAGGCGGGGGGCCCGGACAGCCCCAGCATTTT | TRBD1 | TRBJ1-5 | TRBV4-1 | -
CASRVRNTDTQYF | TGTGCCAGCAGGGTGAGAAACACAGATACGCAGTATTTT | - | TRBJ2-3 | TRBV2 | -
CASSLGVGDRGLRQPQHF | TGTGCCAGCAGCTTAGGGGTGGGGGACAGGGGGCTTCGTCAGCCCCAGCATTTT | TRBD1 | TRBJ1-5 | TRBV7-9 | -
CAGSVDYGYTF | TGTGCCGGCAGTGTCGACTATGGCTACACCTTC | - | TRBJ1-2 | TRBV25-1 | -
CASSDPGGNYEQYF | TGTGCCAGCAGTGACCCAGGGGGGAACTACGAGCAGTACTTC | - | TRBJ2-7 | TRBV25-1 | -
CAISGYSGVATDTQYF | TGTGCCATCAGTGGTTATAGCGGGGTGGCGACAGATACGCAGTATTTT | TRBD2 | TRBJ2-3 | TRBV10-3 | -
CASSRPGLGNIQYF | TGCGCCAGCAGCCGGCCGGGCCTCGGAAACATTCAGTACTTC | - | TRBJ2-4 | TRBV4-1 | -
CASSIRGTGFNSPLHF | TGCGCCAGCAGTATTCGCGGGACAGGGTTTAATTCACCCCTCCACTTT | TRBD1 | TRBJ1-6 | TRBV4-1 | few
CAGRAGRVSFDEQYF | TGTGCCGGCAGGGCCGGCAGGGTCTCCTTCGATGAGCAGTACTTC | - | TRBJ2-5 | TRBV6-5 | -
CASRPSASPLHF | TGTGCCAGCCGACCTTCGGCTTCACCCCTCCACTTT | - | TRBJ1-6 | TRBV2 | -
CASSLLTQGSGANVLTF | TGTGCCAGCAGTTTACTTACCCAGGGGTCCGGGGCCAACGTCCTGACTTTC | - | TRBJ2-6 | TRBV27 | -
CASSLGPSRGQETQYF | TGTGCCAGCAGTTTAGGGCCTAGCCGGGGACAAGAGACCCAGTACTTC | - | TRBJ2-5 | TRBV12-3/TRBV12-4 | few
CASSQIWISYNEQFF | TGCGCCAGCAGCCAAATTTGGATCTCCTACAATGAGCAGTTCTTC | - | TRBJ2-1 | TRBV4-3 | few
CASSLVEGASSYGQYF | TGTGCCAGCAGTTTGGTTGAGGGCGCCAGCTCCTACGGGCAGTACTTC | - | TRBJ2-5 | TRBV28 | -
CASSLYDRGPTYEQYF | TGTGCCAGCAGCCTATACGACAGGGGCCCTACCTACGAGCAGTACTTC | TRBD1 | TRBJ2-7 | TRBV13 | -
CASSKESGPGTGELFF | TGTGCCAGCAGCAAGGAGAGCGGACCTGGGACCGGGGAGCTGTTTTTT | - | TRBJ2-2 | TRBV28 | once
CASSQQGTPRFF | TGCGCCAGCAGCCAGCAAGGGACCCCCAGGTTCTTC | - | TRBJ2-1 | TRBV4-1 | few
CASTHGWGTDTQYF | TGTGCCAGCACCCACGGGTGGGGCACAGATACGCAGTATTTT | - | TRBJ2-3 | TRBV28 | -
CASSPPGYEQFF | TGTGCCAGCAGCCCGCCGGGATATGAGCAGTTCTTC | - | TRBJ2-1 | TRBV28 | -
CASQPTSGTDTQYF | TGTGCCAGCCAACCGACTAGCGGCACAGATACGCAGTATTTT | TRBD2 | TRBJ2-3 | TRBV12-3/TRBV12-4 | -
CASNPQGDEQYF | TGTGCCAGCAACCCACAGGGGGACGAGCAGTACTTC | TRBD1 | TRBJ2-7 | TRBV5-5 | -
CSVDKKQGVGNSPLHF | TGCAGCGTTGATAAGAAACAGGGGGTGGGTAATTCACCCCTCCACTTT | TRBD1 | TRBJ1-6 | TRBV29-1 | -
CASSENGRSTDTQYF | TGTGCCAGCAGTGAGAACGGGAGGTCCACAGATACGCAGTATTTT | TRBD2 | TRBJ2-3 | TRBV6-1 | -
CASSPYRPGLAGTYNEQFF | TGCGCCAGCAGCCCATACCGACCCGGGCTAGCGGGGACATACAATGAGCAGTTCTTC | TRBD2 | TRBJ2-1 | TRBV5-1 | few
CASSYSTDAGYEQYF | TGTGCCAGCAGTTACTCGACGGACGCTGGCTACGAGCAGTACTTC | - | TRBJ2-7 | TRBV6-5 | -
CASNLGGAGTDTQYF | TGTGCCAGCAACCTAGGGGGCGCGGGCACAGATACGCAGTATTTT | TRBD1 | TRBJ2-3 | TRBV28 | few
CARSLERSNTEAFF | TGTGCCCGCAGCTTAGAAAGGTCGAACACTGAAGCTTTCTTT | - | TRBJ1-1 | TRBV7-9 | -
CASTRSQGHSPLHF | TGTGCCAGCACCAGAAGCCAGGGGCATTCACCCCTCCACTTT | - | TRBJ1-6 | TRBV28 | -
CASSQVQDSQNIQYF | TGCGCCAGCAGCCAAGTCCAGGACAGTCAAAACATTCAGTACTTC | - | TRBJ2-4 | TRBV4-3 | many
CASSILSVKSTDTQYF | TGTGCCAGTAGTATCCTGAGCGTGAAGAGCACAGATACGCAGTATTTT | - | TRBJ2-3 | TRBV19 | -
CASSLVGDRGNSPLHF | TGTGCCAGCAGCTTAGTGGGGGACAGGGGCAATTCACCCCTCCACTTT | TRBD1 | TRBJ1-6 | TRBV7-2 | -
CSATTVSGYYEQYF | TGCAGCGCCACCACTGTTTCGGGTTACTACGAGCAGTACTTC | - | TRBJ2-7 | TRBV29-1 | few
CSARNPGSYQETQYF | TGCAGTGCTAGAAACCCGGGATCGTACCAAGAGACTCAGTACTTC | - | TRBJ2-5 | TRBV20-1 | -
CASKTQREFTDTQYF | TGTGCCAGCAAGACCCAGCGGGAGTTCACAGATACGCAGTATTTT | TRBD2 | TRBJ2-3 | TRBV28 | -
CASSGSGGPAPYEQYF | TGTGCCAGCAGCGGATCTGGGGGCCCGGCACCTTACGAGCAGTACTTC | - | TRBJ2-7 | TRBV9 | -
CASSSRGLKDTEAFF | TGTGCCAGCAGTTCTCGGGGGCTAAAGGACACTGAAGCTTTCTTT | - | TRBJ1-1 | TRBV28 | -
CSVEDPRRANYGYTF | TGCAGCGTTGAAGATCCCAGGAGAGCTAACTATGGCTACACCTTC | - | TRBJ1-2 | TRBV29-1 | once
CASSYELSSYNEQFF | TGCGCCAGCAGTTACGAATTAAGCTCCTACAATGAGCAGTTCTTC | - | TRBJ2-1 | TRBV5-1 | -
CASNGRGVSNNSPLHF | TGTGCCAGCAACGGCCGGGGCGTTTCTAATAATTCACCCCTCCACTTT | - | TRBJ1-6 | TRBV7-9 | once
CASSKLGTGQETQYF | TGTGCCAGCAGCAAGCTGGGGACAGGTCAAGAGACCCAGTACTTC | TRBD1 | TRBJ2-5 | TRBV11-2 | -
CSASLWGTGFHEQYF | TGCAGTGCTAGCCTTTGGGGGACAGGGTTCCACGAGCAGTACTTC | TRBD1 | TRBJ2-7 | TRBV20-1 | few
CSVELFIERAYEQYF | TGCAGCGTTGAGTTGTTCATCGAAAGGGCTTACGAGCAGTACTTC | - | TRBJ2-7 | TRBV29-1 | few
CSAEGPWAYNEQFF | TGCAGTGCCGAGGGTCCCTGGGCCTACAATGAGCAGTTCTTC | - | TRBJ2-1 | TRBV20-1 | once